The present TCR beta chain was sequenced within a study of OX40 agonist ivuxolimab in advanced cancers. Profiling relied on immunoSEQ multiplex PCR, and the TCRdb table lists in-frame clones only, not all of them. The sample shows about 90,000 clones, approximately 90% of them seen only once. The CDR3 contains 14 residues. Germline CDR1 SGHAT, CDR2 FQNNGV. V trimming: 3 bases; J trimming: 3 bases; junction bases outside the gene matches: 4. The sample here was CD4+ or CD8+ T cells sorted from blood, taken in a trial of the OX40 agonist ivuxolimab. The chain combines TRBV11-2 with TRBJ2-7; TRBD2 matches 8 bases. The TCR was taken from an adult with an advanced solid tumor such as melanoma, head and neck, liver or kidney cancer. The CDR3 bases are TGTGCCAGCAGCTTCAGCGGGAGCGGCTACGAGCAGTACTTC. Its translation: CASSFSGSGYEQYF.